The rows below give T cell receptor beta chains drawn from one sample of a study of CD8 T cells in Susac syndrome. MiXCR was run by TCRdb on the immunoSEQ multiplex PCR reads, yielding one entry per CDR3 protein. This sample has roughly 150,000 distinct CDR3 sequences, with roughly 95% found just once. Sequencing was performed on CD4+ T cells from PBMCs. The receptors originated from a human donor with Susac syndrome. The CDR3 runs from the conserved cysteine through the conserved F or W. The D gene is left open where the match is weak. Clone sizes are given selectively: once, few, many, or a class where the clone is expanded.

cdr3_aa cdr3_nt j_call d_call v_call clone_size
CSVALSSYNEQFF TGCAGCGTGGCCTTGAGCTCCTACAATGAGCAGTTCTTC TRBJ2-1 NA TRBV29-1 NA
CSVLISGTQETQYF TGCAGCGTCCTTATTTCAGGGACCCAAGAGACCCAGTACTTC TRBJ2-5 NA TRBV29-1 NA
CASSYSRNEQFF TGCGCCAGCAGCTACTCGAGGAATGAGCAGTTCTTC TRBJ2-1 NA TRBV5-1 NA
CSVGGQGGLYEQYF TGCAGCGTCGGCGGGCAGGGCGGCCTCTACGAGCAGTACTTC TRBJ2-7 NA TRBV29-1 NA
CSANEGPSYGYTF TGCAGTGCTAATGAGGGTCCCAGCTATGGCTACACCTTC TRBJ1-2 NA TRBV20-1 once
CASSGAQPNTEAFF TGCGCCAGCAGCGGCGCACAGCCGAACACTGAAGCTTTCTTT TRBJ1-1 NA TRBV5-1 NA
CASSRLRLSGANVLTF TGTGCCAGCAGCCGCCTAAGACTCTCTGGGGCCAACGTCCTGACTTTC TRBJ2-6 NA TRBV5-6 NA
CASSTARVSTKETQYF TGTGCCAGCAGCACCGCGCGGGTTTCGACTAAAGAGACCCAGTACTTC TRBJ2-5 NA TRBV7-8 NA
CASSGTRGSGTQYF TGTGCCAGCAGCGGGACTAGAGGGAGTGGTACGCAGTATTTT TRBJ2-3 TRBD2 TRBV3-1 NA
CASSQSPGQGNTEAFF TGCGCCAGCAGCCAAAGTCCGGGACAGGGGAACACTGAAGCTTTCTTT TRBJ1-1 TRBD1 TRBV4-3 NA
CASSSRVSNEQFF TGTGCCAGCAGCTCCCGGGTTTCCAATGAGCAGTTCTTC TRBJ2-1 NA TRBV11-3 NA
CATSREVEGFGGYTF TGTGCCACCAGCAGAGAGGTCGAGGGTTTCGGAGGCTACACCTTC TRBJ1-2 NA TRBV15 NA
CASSPRQGFYGYTF TGTGCCAGCAGCCCGAGACAGGGATTCTATGGCTACACCTTC TRBJ1-2 TRBD1 TRBV3-1 NA
CASSLVPYEQYF TGTGCCAGCAGCTTAGTCCCCTACGAGCAGTACTTC TRBJ2-7 NA TRBV7-2 NA
CASSYQWDGTSYEQYF TGTGCCAGCAGTTATCAATGGGACGGCACCTCCTACGAGCAGTACTTC TRBJ2-7 NA TRBV6-5 NA
CASSAGSSGSTDTQYF TGTGCCAGCAGCGCCGGGAGTAGCGGTAGCACAGATACGCAGTATTTT TRBJ2-3 NA TRBV9 NA
CASSVGQGSGYEQYF TGTGCCAGCAGCGTAGGGCAGGGTTCAGGATACGAGCAGTACTTC TRBJ2-7 NA TRBV9 NA
CASSQIEMGAFF TGTGCCAGCAGCCAAATTGAGATGGGAGCTTTCTTT TRBJ1-1 NA TRBV3-1 NA
CASSSTGKNQPQHF TGCGCCAGCAGCTCAACAGGGAAGAATCAGCCCCAGCATTTT TRBJ1-5 NA TRBV10-2 NA
CSAQEGYEQYF TGCAGTGCTCAGGAGGGCTACGAGCAGTACTTC TRBJ2-7 NA TRBV20-1 NA